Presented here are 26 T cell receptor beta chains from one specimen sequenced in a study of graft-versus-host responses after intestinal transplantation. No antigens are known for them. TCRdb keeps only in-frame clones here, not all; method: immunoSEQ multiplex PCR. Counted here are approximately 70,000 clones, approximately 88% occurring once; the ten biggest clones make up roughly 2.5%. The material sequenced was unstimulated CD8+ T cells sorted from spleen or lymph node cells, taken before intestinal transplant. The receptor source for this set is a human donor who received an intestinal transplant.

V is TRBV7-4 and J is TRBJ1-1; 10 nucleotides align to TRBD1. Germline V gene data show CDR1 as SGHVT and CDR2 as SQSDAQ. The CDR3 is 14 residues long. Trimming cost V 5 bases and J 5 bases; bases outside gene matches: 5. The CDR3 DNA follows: TGTGCCAGCAGCCGGGACAGGGGAAAGACTGAAGCTTTCTTT. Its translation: CASSRDRGKTEAFF.

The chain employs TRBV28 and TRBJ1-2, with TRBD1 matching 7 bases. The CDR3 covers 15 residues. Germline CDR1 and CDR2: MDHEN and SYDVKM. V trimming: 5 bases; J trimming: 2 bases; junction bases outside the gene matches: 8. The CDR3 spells CASSRTPTGNYGYTF. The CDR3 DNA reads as TGTGCCAGCAGTCGAACCCCGACAGGGAACTATGGCTACACCTTC.

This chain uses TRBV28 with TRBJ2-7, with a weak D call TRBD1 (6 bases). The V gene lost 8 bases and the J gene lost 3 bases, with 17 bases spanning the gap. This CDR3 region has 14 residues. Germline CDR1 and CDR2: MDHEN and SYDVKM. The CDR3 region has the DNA TGTGCCAGCGGGGGAAACAGGGAACTCTACGAGCAGTACTTC. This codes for CASGGNRELYEQYF.

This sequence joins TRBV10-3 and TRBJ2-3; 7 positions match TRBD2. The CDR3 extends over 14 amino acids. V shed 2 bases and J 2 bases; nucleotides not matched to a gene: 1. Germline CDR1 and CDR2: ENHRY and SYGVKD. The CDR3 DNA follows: TGTGCCATCAGTGAGCGGGGGGACACAGATACGCAGTATTTT. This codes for CAISERGDTDTQYF.

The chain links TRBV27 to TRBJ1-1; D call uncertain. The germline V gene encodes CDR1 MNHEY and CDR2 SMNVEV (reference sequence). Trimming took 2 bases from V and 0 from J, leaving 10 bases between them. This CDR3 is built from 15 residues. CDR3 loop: CASSLTVGMNTEAFF. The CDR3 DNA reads TGTGCCAGCAGTTTAACAGTGGGCATGAACACTGAAGCTTTCTTT.

Here the CDR3 reads CASSFAGGPSYEQYF. CDR3 sequence (DNA): TGTGCCAGCAGCTTTGCGGGAGGGCCCTCCTACGAGCAGTACTTC. V is TRBV5-4 and J is TRBJ2-7; 9 bases line up with TRBD2. Germline lookup yields CDR1 SGHNT and CDR2 YYREEE (reference sequence). With 2 bases clipped from V and 0 bases from J, the junction kept 3 bases outside the gene matches. The CDR3 is made up of 15 amino acids. Drawing the rest from reference TRBV5-4 and TRBJ2-7, the complete variable domain is ETGVTQSPTHLIKTRGQQVTLRCSSQSGHNTVSWYQQALGQGPQFIFQYYREEENGRGNFPPRFSGLQFPNYSSELNVNALELDDSALYLCASSFAGGPSYEQYFGPGTRLTVT.

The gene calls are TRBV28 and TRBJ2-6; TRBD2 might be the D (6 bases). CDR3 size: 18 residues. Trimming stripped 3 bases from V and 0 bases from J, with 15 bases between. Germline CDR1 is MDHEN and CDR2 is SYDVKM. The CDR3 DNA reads TGTGCCAGCAGTTTTCCCAGCGGGCCAAGCTCTGGGGCCAACGTCCTGACTTTC. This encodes CASSFPSGPSSGANVLTF.

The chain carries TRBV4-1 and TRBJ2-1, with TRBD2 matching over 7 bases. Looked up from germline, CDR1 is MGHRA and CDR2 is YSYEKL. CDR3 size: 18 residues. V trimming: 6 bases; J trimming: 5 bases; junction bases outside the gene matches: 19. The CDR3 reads CASSPRVVWREYDNEQFF. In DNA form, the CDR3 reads TGCGCCAGCAGTCCCCGAGTTGTGTGGCGGGAGTACGACAATGAGCAGTTCTTC.

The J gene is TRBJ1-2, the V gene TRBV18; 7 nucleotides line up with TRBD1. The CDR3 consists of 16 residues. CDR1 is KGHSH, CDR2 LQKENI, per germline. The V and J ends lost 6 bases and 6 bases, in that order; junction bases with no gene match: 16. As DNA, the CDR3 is TGTGCCAGCTCCACTCGCCGGGACAGACCTCTGGATGGCTACACCTTC. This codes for CASSTRRDRPLDGYTF.

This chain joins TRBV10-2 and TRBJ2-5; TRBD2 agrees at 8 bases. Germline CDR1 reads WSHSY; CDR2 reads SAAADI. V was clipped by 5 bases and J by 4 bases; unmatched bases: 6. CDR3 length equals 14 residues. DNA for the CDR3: TGCGCCAGCAGTAGCGGGAGCGGCGCAGAGACCCAGTACTTC. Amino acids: CASSSGSGAETQYF.

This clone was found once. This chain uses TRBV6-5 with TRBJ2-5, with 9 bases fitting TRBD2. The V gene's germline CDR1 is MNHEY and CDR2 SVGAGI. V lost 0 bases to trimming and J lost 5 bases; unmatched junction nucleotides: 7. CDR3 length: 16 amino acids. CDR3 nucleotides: TGTGCCAGCAGTTACTCCGGGACTAGCAGTATGGAGACCCAGTACTTC. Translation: CASSYSGTSSMETQYF.

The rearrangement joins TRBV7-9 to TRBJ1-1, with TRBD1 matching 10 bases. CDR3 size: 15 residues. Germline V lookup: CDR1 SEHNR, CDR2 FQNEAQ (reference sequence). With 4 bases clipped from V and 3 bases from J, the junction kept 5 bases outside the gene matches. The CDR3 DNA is TGTGCCAGCAGCTACCCGGGGACAGGGGACACTGAAGCTTTCTTT. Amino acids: CASSYPGTGDTEAFF.

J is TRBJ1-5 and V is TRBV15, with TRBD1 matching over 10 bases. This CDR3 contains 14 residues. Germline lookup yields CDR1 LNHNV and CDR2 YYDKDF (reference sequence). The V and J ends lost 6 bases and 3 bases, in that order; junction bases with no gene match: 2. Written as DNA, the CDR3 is TGTGCCACCAGGGACAGGGGGTTCAATCAGCCCCAGCATTTT. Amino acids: CATRDRGFNQPQHF.

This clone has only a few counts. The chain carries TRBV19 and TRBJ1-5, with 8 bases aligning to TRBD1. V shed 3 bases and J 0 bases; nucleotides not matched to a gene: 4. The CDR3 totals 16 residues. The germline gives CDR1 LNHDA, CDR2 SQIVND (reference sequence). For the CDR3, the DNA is TGTGCCAGTAGTATCGGACAGGGTTATAGCAATCAGCCCCAGCATTTT. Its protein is CASSIGQGYSNQPQHF.

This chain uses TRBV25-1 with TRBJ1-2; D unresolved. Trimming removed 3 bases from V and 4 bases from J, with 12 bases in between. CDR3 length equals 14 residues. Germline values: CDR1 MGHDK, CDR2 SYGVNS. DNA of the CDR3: TGTGCCAGCAGTGACAGCCTTAGCGGCTATGGCTACACCTTC. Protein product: CASSDSLSGYGYTF.

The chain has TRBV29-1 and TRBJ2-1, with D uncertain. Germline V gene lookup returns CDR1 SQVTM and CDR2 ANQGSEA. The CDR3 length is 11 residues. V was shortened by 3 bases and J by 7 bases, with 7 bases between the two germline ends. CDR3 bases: TGCAGCGTTGATAAGCTTAATGAGCAGTTCTTC. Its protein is CSVDKLNEQFF.

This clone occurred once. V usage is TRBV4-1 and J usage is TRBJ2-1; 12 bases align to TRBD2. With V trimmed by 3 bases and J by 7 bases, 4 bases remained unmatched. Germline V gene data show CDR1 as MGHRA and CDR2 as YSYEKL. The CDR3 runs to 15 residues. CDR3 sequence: CASSQLAGGPNEQFF. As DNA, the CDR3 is TGCGCCAGCAGCCAGCTAGCGGGGGGGCCTAATGAGCAGTTCTTC.

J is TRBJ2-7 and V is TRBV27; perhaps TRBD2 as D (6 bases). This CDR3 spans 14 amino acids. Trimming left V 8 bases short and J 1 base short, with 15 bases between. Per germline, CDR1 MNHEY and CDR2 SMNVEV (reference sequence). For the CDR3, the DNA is TGTGCCAGCGGGCCGTCGGGAGCATCCTACGAGCAGTACTTC. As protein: CASGPSGASYEQYF.

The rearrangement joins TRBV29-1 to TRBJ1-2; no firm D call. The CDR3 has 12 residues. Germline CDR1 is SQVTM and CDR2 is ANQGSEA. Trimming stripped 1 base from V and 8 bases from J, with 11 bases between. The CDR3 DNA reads TGCAGCGTTGAAGCGAGGGTGGGCGGCTACACCTTC. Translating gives CSVEARVGGYTF.

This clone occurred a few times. CDR3 in amino acids: CASSDSGDEQYF. The CDR3 DNA reads TGTGCCAGCAGTGACTCAGGGGACGAGCAGTACTTC. This sequence joins TRBV6-1 and TRBJ2-7; D is perhaps TRBD1 (6 bases). The germline CDR1 and CDR2 sequences are MNHNS and SASEGT. V was pared by 3 bases and J by 5 bases, with 8 bases between. The CDR3 is made up of 12 amino acids.

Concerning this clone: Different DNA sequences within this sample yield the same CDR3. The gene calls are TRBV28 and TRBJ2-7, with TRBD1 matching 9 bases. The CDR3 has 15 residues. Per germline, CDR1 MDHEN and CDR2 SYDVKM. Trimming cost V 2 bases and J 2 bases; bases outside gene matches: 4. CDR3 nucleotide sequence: TGTGCCAGCAGTTTAGGGACAGGGCTTACCTACGAGCAGTACTTC. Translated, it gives CASSLGTGLTYEQYF.

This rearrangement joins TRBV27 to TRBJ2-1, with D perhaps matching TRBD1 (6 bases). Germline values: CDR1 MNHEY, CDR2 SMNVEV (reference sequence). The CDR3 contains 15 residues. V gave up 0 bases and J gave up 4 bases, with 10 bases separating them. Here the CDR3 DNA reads TGTGCCAGCAGTTTATCTGGACAGAATTACAATGAGCAGTTCTTC. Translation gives CASSLSGQNYNEQFF.

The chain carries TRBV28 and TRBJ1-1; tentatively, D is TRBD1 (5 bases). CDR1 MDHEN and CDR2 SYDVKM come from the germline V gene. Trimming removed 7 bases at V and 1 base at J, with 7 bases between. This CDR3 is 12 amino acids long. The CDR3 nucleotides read TGTGCCAGCAACGACAGGAACACTGAAGCTTTCTTT. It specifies CASNDRNTEAFF.

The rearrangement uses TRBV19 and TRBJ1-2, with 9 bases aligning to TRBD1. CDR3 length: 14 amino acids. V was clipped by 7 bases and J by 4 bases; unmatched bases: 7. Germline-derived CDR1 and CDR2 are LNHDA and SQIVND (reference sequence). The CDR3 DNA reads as TGTGCCAGTACCCGGACAGGGGCTCTCTATGGCTACACCTTC. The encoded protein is CASTRTGALYGYTF.

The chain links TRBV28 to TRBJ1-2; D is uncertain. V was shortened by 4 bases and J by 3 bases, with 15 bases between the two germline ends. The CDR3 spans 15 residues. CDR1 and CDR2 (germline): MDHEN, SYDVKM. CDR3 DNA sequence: TGTGCCAGCAGTTCGGCCCGGGAGGCCGACTATGGCTACACCTTC. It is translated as CASSSAREADYGYTF.

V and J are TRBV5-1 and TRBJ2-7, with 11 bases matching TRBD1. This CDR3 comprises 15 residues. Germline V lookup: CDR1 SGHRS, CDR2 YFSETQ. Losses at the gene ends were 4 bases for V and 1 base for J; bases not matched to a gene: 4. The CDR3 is CASSPGTGGSYEQYF. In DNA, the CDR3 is TGCGCCAGCAGCCCCGGGACAGGGGGTTCCTACGAGCAGTACTTC.